The 15 T cell receptor beta chains below were found in one sample sequenced in a study of CD8+ T cells in alopecia areata. Extracted RNA was reverse transcribed, and the resulting cDNA served as sequencing template. The table came from immunoSEQ multiplex PCR; TCRdb's copy has only in-frame clones and leaves some out. The table has 200,000 to 250,000 clones, approximately 52% seen once. The source material was CD4+ T cells sorted from blood, sampled at week 0. These TCRs come from a human donor with alopecia areata.

In this sample, this clone turned up a few times. The chain has TRBV15 and TRBJ2-7; no reliable D call. CDR3 length: 12 amino acids. Germline loops: CDR1 LNHNV, CDR2 YYDKDF (reference sequence). V gave up 0 bases and J gave up 6 bases, with 6 bases separating them. This CDR3 reads CATSREGFEQYF. The CDR3, as DNA: TGTGCCACCAGCAGAGAGGGTTTCGAGCAGTACTTC. Looking up the rest from reference TRBV15 and TRBJ2-7 gives the full variable domain: DAMVIQNPRYQVTQFGKPVTLSCSQTLNHNVMYWYQQKSSQAPKLLFHYYDKDFNNEADTPDNFQSRRPNTSFCFLDIRSPGLGDTAMYLCATSREGFEQYFGPGTRLTVT.

In this sample, this clone turned up a few times. This chain uses TRBV7-3 with TRBJ1-1; no clear D. Germline V lookup: CDR1 SGHTA, CDR2 FQGTGA. The CDR3 spans 14 residues. V was trimmed by 5 bases and J by 6 bases, leaving 16 bases between them. CDR3 sequence reads: CASSPAPERPEAFF. As DNA, the CDR3 is TGTGCCAGCAGCCCCGCCCCGGAGAGGCCTGAAGCTTTCTTT.

In DNA form, the CDR3 reads TGCAGCGTTGCCATCCACACTGAAGCTTTCTTT. This codes for CSVAIHTEAFF. This chain connects TRBV29-1 to TRBJ1-1; D not certain. Germline assignment: CDR1 SQVTM and CDR2 ANQGSEA. The CDR3 covers 11 residues. V shed 4 bases and J shed 3 bases, with 6 bases lying between them.

This clone appeared a few times. The chain combines TRBV9 with TRBJ2-7, with D tentatively TRBD1 or TRBD2 (5 bases each). Trimming took 0 bases from V and 3 from J, leaving 13 bases between them. The germline V gene encodes CDR1 SGDLS and CDR2 YYNGEE. The CDR3 runs to 15 residues. The CDR3 nucleotides read TGTGCCAGCAGCGTAGCTATGGGGACCCACTACGAGCAGTACTTC. It is translated as CASSVAMGTHYEQYF.

This clone was seen only a few times. The rearrangement uses TRBV7-9 and TRBJ2-5; TRBD2 matches at 11 bases. The CDR3 sequence is 14 residues long. With V trimmed by 8 bases and J by 1 base, 3 bases remained unmatched. CDR1 SEHNR and CDR2 FQNEAQ come from the germline V gene (reference sequence). In nucleotides, the CDR3 is TGTGCCAGCCGCGGACTAGCGGGCCAAGAGACCCAGTACTTC. It is translated as CASRGLAGQETQYF.

The chain links TRBV27 to TRBJ1-1; D is undetermined. This CDR3 is 16 amino acids long. Trimming removed 0 bases at V and 1 base at J, with 12 bases between. Germline V CDR1 and CDR2: MNHEY, SMNVEV (reference sequence). CDR3 bases: TGTGCCAGCAGTTTATCTCTCACAGTTAGGAACACTGAAGCTTTCTTT. This translates into CASSLSLTVRNTEAFF.

This clone appeared a few times. V gene TRBV10-3 combines with J gene TRBJ1-1, with D possibly TRBD1 on 6 matching bases. This CDR3 is 15 amino acids long. CDR1 is ENHRY, CDR2 SYGVKD, per germline. Trimming cost V 3 bases and J 4 bases, with 15 bases left between them. CDR3 loop: CAISDRGRGRTEAFF. The DNA of the CDR3 is TGTGCCATCAGTGACCGGGGGCGAGGTCGCACTGAAGCTTTCTTT.

V gene TRBV14 combines with J gene TRBJ2-1; 10 positions agree with TRBD2. V lost 8 bases and J lost 8; bases outside the gene matches: 15. CDR3 length: 16 amino acids. The V gene's germline CDR1 is SGHDN and CDR2 FVKESK. CDR3 sequence reads: CASANILAGAGHEQFF. Here the CDR3 DNA reads TGTGCCAGCGCGAATATTCTAGCGGGAGCAGGGCATGAGCAGTTCTTC.

This sequence joins TRBV29-1 and TRBJ2-3; D may be TRBD1 or TRBD2 (6 bases each). CDR3 length: 14 residues. Trimming shortened V by 7 bases and J by 4 bases, and 18 bases separated the two germline ends. Germline V gives CDR1 SQVTM, CDR2 ANQGSEA. The CDR3 sequence is CSGRTGADADTQYF. Written as DNA, the CDR3 is TGCAGCGGCCGAACGGGGGCGGACGCAGATACGCAGTATTTT.

The chain is built from TRBV7-9 and TRBJ1-2; D is perhaps TRBD1 (6 bases). Germline V CDR1 and CDR2: SEHNR, FQNEAQ (reference sequence). This CDR3 has 15 amino acids. V was trimmed by 5 bases and J by 4 bases, leaving 17 bases between them. As DNA, the CDR3 is TGTGCCAGCAGCCCGAGGACAGTGGGCCTCTATGGCTACACCTTC. It encodes CASSPRTVGLYGYTF.

The chain uses TRBV5-1 and TRBJ1-6; TRBD1 aligns across 9 bases. Germline CDR1 SGHRS, CDR2 YFSETQ. V lost 0 bases to trimming and J lost 10 bases; unmatched junction nucleotides: 2. CDR3 length: 14 amino acids. DNA for the CDR3: TGCGCCAGCAGCTTGGGACAGGGGGACTCACCCCTCCACTTT. It is translated as CASSLGQGDSPLHF.

This chain links TRBV10-3 with TRBJ2-7; D assignment may be TRBD1 or TRBD2 (5 bases each). The CDR3 spans 13 residues. Germline CDR1 reads ENHRY; CDR2 reads SYGVKD. Between the trimmed V and J ends, which lost 0 bases and 6 bases, there was a span of 9 bases. For the CDR3, the DNA is TGTGCCATCAGTGAGTCGAAAGGGACCGAGCAGTACTTC. This sequence encodes CAISESKGTEQYF.

This clone has more than one count but fewer than ten. This chain uses TRBV29-1 with TRBJ2-1; D uncertain. Germline CDR1 reads SQVTM; CDR2 reads ANQGSEA. Trimming removed 4 bases at V and 7 bases at J, with 14 bases between. This CDR3 region has 13 residues. CDR3 protein: CSVARSPENEQFF. Written as DNA, the CDR3 is TGCAGCGTTGCCCGGTCCCCAGAAAATGAGCAGTTCTTC.

This rearrangement joins TRBV30 to TRBJ1-5; TRBD1 agrees at 10 bases. Looked up from germline, CDR1 is GTSNPN and CDR2 is SVGIG (reference sequence). The CDR3 runs to 13 residues. With V trimmed by 2 bases and J by 7 bases, 2 bases remained unmatched. The CDR3 here is CAWSSDRGQPQHF. The CDR3 DNA sequence: TGTGCCTGGAGTTCGGACAGGGGGCAGCCCCAGCATTTT.

This clone turned up a few times. The CDR3 spells CASSGQGGHNEQFF. The CDR3 bases are TGTGCCAGCAGCGGACAGGGGGGACACAATGAGCAGTTCTTC. The chain uses TRBV7-9 and TRBJ2-1; 10 bases map to TRBD1. The CDR3 totals 14 residues. With V trimmed by 5 bases and J by 5 bases, 3 bases remained unmatched. Germline-derived CDR1 and CDR2 are SEHNR and FQNEAQ (reference sequence). The complete variable domain, with remaining parts taken from reference TRBV7-9 and TRBJ2-1, reads DTGVSQNPRHKITKRGQNVTFRCDPISEHNRLYWYRQTLGQGPEFLTYFQNEAQLEKSRLLSDRFSAERPKGSFSTLEIQRTEQGDSAMYLCASSGQGGHNEQFFGPGTRLTVL.